These T cell receptor beta chains were read from a single sample in a study of regulatory T cells in long-lasting Graves disease. TCRdb re-derived calls from the multiplex PCR reads in MiXCR, one entry per CDR3 protein. The sample records 550,000 or so distinct CDR3 sequences, 12% being singletons. The same data also contributed to another study, on T cells in Graves' hyperthyroidism and ophthalmopathy.

The starting material was peripheral blood mononuclear cells (PBMCs), obtained at new diagnosis, from a patient treated with antithyroid drugs. Receptors originate from a woman aged 25 to 39 with Graves disease. Both conserved end residues are part of each CDR3. The D gene is left open where the match is weak. For some rows the clone size is stated as once, few or many, or as a class when expanded; others skip it.

TRBV5-1,15,TRBJ2-1,NA,few,CASSLDGGFNNEQFF,TGCGCCAGCAGCTTGGATGGGGGATTCAACAATGAGCAGTTCTTC
TRBV28,13,TRBJ2-7,NA,NA,CASSFTPLYEQYF,TGTGCCAGCAGTTTCACGCCCCTCTACGAGCAGTACTTC
TRBV14,16,TRBJ2-1,NA,many,CASSQYWLAKYNEQFF,TGTGCCAGCAGCCAATACTGGCTAGCGAAGTACAATGAGCAGTTCTTC
TRBV20-1,12,TRBJ2-7,NA,many,CSAEKGNYEQYF,TGCAGTGCCGAAAAAGGGAACTACGAGCAGTACTTC
TRBV27,15,TRBJ2-1,NA,many,CATKPTRSIPNEQFF,TGTGCCACCAAACCTACCCGGTCAATTCCCAATGAGCAGTTCTTC
TRBV29-1,13,TRBJ1-1,TRBD1,few,CSVLWARQGEAFF,TGCAGCGTTTTGTGGGCAAGACAGGGTGAAGCTTTCTTT
TRBV10-3,14,TRBJ2-7,NA,NA,CAISTGQSSYEQYF,TGTGCCATCAGCACTGGACAAAGCTCCTACGAGCAGTACTTC
TRBV10-3,14,TRBJ2-7,NA,NA,CAIKEGRSSYEQYF,TGTGCCATCAAGGAAGGGAGGAGCTCCTACGAGCAGTACTTC
TRBV6-1,18,TRBJ2-1,TRBD2,NA,CASSEYGGGLAETNEQFF,TGTGCCAGCAGTGAATACGGGGGGGGACTAGCGGAAACCAATGAGCAGTTCTTC
TRBV2,15,TRBJ2-1,NA,many,CASRNRGHLGNEQFF,TGTGCCAGCAGGAACCGGGGTCACCTGGGGAATGAGCAGTTCTTC
TRBV7-9,14,TRBJ2-1,TRBD2,many,CASSSFSGRDEQFF,TGTGCCAGCAGCTCCTTCAGCGGGAGGGATGAGCAGTTCTTC
TRBV11-2,14,TRBJ2-7,NA,many,CASSGPSSSYEQYF,TGTGCCAGCAGCGGACCTAGCAGCTCCTACGAGCAGTACTTC